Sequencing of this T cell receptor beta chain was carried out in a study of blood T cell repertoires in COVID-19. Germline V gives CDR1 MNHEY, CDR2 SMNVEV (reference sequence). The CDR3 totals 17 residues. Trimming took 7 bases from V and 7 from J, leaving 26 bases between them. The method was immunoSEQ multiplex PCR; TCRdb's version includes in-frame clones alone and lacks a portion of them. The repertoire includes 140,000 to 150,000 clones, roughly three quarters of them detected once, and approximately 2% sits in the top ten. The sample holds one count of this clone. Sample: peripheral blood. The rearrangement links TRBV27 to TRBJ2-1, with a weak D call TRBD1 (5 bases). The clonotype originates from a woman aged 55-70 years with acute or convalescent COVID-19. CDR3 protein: CASNSLLGVAGLNEQFF. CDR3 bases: TGTGCCAGCAACTCTCTATTAGGTGTAGCAGGGCTAAATGAGCAGTTCTTC.